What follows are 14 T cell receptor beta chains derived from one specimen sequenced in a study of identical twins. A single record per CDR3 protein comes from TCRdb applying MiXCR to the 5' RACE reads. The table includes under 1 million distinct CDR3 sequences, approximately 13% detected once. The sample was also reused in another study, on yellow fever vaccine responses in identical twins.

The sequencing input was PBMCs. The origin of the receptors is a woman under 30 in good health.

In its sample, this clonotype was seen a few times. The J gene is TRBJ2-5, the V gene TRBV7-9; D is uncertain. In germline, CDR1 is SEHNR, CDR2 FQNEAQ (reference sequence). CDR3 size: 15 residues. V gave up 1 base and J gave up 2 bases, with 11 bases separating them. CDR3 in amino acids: CASSLGQTTQETQYF. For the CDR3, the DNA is TGTGCCAGCAGCTTAGGTCAGACAACTCAAGAGACCCAGTACTTC.

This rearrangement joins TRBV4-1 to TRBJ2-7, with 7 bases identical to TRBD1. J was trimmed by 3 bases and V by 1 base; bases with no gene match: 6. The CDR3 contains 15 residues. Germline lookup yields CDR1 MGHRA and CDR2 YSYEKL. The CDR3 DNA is TGCGCCAGCAGCCAAGGTGTTTCAGGGGGCTACGAGCAGTACGTC. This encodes CASSQGVSGGYEQYV.

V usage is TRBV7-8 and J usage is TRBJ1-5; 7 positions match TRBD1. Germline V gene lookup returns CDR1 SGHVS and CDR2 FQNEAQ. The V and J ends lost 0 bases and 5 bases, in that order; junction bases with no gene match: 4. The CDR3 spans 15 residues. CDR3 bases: TGTGCCAGCAGCTTAGCGGCCAGGGGGGATCAGCCCCAGCATTTT. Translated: CASSLAARGDQPQHF.

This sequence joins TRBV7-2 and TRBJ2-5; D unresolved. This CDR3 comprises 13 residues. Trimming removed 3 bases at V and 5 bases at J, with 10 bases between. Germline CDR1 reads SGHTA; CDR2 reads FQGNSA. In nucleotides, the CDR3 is TGTGCCAGCAGCTTGACCTTCTCGGAGACCCAGTACTTC. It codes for CASSLTFSETQYF.

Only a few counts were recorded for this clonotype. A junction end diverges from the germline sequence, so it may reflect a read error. The CDR3, as DNA: TGCTGTGCTAGAGACTCTCAGGGGGCGGGATACAATGAGCAGTTCTTC. Protein sequence: CCARDSQGAGYNEQFF. This chain links TRBV20-1 with TRBJ2-1, with 8 positions matching TRBD1. The germline gives CDR1 DFQATT, CDR2 SNEGSKA (reference sequence). The CDR3 contains 16 residues.

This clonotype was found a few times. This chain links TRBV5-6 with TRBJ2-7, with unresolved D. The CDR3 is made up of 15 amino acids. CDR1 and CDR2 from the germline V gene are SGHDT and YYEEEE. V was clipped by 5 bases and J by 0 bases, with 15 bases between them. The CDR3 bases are TGTGCCAGCAGTCCGTTGGGTCCCAGCTCCTACGAGCAGTACTTC. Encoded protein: CASSPLGPSSYEQYF.

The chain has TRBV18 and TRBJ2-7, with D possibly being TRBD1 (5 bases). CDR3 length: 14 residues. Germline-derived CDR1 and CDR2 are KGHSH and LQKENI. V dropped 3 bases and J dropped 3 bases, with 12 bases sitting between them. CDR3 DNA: TGTGCCAGCTCACCGAAAGGGGCTGTCTACGAGCAGTACTTC. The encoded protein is CASSPKGAVYEQYF.

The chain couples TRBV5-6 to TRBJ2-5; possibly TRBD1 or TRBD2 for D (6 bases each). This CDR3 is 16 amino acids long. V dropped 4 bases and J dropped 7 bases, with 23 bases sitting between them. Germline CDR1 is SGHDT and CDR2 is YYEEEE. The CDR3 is CASSLRMTREGGTQYF. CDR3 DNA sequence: TGTGCCAGCAGCCTACGGATGACTAGGGAAGGGGGGACCCAGTACTTC.

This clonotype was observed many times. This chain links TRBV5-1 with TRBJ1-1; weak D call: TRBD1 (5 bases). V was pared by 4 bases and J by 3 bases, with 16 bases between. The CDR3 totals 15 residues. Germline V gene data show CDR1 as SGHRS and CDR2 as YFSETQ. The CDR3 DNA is TGCGCCAGCAGCATGCAGCCTCAAGGGGACACTGAAGCTTTCTTT. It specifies CASSMQPQGDTEAFF.

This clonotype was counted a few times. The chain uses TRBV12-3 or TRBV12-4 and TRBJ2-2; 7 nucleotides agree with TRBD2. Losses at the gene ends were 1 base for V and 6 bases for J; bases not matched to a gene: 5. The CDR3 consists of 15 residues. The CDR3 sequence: CASSLVGGVAGELFF. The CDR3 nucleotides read TGTGCCAGCAGTTTAGTTGGGGGGGTTGCCGGGGAGCTGTTTTTT.

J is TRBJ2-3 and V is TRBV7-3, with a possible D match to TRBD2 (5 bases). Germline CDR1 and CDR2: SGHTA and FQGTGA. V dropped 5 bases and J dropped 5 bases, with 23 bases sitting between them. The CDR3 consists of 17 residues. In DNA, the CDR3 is TGTGCCAGCAGCCCCTCTATAGGCAGGCTTCGGGGAGATACGCAGTATTTT. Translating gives CASSPSIGRLRGDTQYF.

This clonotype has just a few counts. The CDR3 nucleotides are TGTGCCAGCAGCATCAGACTAGGTGTTGAGCAGTTCTTC. Its translation: CASSIRLGVEQFF. The chain couples TRBV7-8 to TRBJ2-1, with D possibly matching TRBD2 (6 bases). The CDR3 spans 13 residues. Germline CDR1 and CDR2: SGHVS and FQNEAQ. The V end lost 5 bases, the J end lost 9 bases, and 14 bases lay between the germline ends.

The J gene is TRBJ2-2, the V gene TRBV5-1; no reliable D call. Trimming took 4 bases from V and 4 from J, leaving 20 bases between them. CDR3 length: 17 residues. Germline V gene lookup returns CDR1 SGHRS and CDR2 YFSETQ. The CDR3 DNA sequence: TGCGCCAGCAGCCCAAGACCCCAGCAGACGGGCACCGGGGAGCTGTTTTTT. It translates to CASSPRPQQTGTGELFF.

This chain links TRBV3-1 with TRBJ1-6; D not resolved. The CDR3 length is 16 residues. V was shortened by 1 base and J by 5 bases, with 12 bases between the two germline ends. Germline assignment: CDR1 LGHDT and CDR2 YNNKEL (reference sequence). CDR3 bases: TGTGCCAGCAGCCAAGTGCCCGGGAGCAATAATTCACCCCTCCACTTT. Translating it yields CASSQVPGSNNSPLHF. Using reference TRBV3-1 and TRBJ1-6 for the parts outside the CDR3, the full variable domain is DTAVSQTPKYLVTQMGNDKSIKCEQNLGHDTMYWYKQDSKKFLKIMFSYNNKELIINETVPNRFSPKSPDKAHLNLHINSLELGDSAVYFCASSQVPGSNNSPLHFGNGTRLTVT.